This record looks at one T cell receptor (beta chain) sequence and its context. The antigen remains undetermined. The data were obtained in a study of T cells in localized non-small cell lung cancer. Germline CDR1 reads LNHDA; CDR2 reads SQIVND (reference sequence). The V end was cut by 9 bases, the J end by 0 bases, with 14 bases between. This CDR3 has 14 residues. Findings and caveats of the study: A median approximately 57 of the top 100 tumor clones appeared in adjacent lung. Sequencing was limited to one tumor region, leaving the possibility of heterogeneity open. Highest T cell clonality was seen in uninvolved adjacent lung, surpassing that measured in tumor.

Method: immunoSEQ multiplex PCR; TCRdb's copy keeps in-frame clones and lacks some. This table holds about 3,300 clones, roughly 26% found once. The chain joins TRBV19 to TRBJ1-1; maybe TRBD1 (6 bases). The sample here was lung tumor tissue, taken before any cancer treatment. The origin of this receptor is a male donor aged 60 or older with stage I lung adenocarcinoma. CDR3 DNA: TGTGCCAGCATTCAGGGACACTTGAACACTGAAGCTTTCTTT. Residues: CASIQGHLNTEAFF.